The TCR beta chain described here comes from a study of blood T cell repertoires in COVID-19. Trimming removed 0 bases from V and 7 bases from J; junction bases left unmatched: 3. CDR3 length: 15 residues. Per germline, CDR1 LNHNV and CDR2 YYDKDF (reference sequence). The data were produced by immunoSEQ multiplex PCR, yet TCRdb's version contains in-frame clones alone and is incomplete. The sample records about 94,000 clones, about 86% being singletons. The chain links TRBV15 to TRBJ2-1; TRBD1 aligns across 10 bases. The sequence came from a woman aged 55-69 years in a cohort sampled during active or convalescent COVID-19. The sequencing input was peripheral blood. The DNA of the CDR3 is TGTGCCACCAGCAGAGAAGGGACAGGGGCGAATGAGCAGTTCTTC. It specifies CATSREGTGANEQFF.